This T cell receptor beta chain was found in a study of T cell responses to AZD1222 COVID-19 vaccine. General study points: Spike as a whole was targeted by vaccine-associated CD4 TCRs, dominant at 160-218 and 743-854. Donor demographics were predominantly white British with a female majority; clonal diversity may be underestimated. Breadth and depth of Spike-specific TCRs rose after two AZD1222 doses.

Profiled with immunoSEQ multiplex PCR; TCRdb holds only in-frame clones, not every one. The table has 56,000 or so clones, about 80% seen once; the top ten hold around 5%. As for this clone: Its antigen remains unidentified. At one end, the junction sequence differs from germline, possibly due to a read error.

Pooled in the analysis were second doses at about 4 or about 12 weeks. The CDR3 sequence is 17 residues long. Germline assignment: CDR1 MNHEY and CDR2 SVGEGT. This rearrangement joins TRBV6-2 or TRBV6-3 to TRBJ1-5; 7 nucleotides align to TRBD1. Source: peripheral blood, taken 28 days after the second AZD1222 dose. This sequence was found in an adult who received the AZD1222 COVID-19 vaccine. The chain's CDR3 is CASSYGRQGPSHQPQHF. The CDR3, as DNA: TGTGCCAGCAGTTACGGTCGACAGGGCCCTAGCCATCAGCCCCAGCATTTT.